The 3 T cell receptor beta chains given below trace back to one sample, sequenced in a study of CD4 T cells in lung cancer. Generated by immunoSEQ multiplex PCR, the TCRdb table keeps only in-frame clones and is missing some. This sample yields about 10,000 clones, of which around 69% are seen a single time; about 16% belongs to the top ten. This lung tissue lay as far as possible from the tumor, at least 3 cm away. Sequencing was performed on normal lung tissue taken away from the tumor. These receptors came from a man in his 60s with non-small cell lung cancer.

This chain connects TRBV5-5 to TRBJ2-1, with a possible D match to TRBD1 (6 bases). The CDR3 contains 14 residues. Trimming removed 4 bases at V and 4 bases at J, with 12 bases between. The germline V gene encodes CDR1 SGHKS and CDR2 YYEKEE (reference sequence). The CDR3 DNA is TGTGCCAGCAGCCCCCTGGACAGATACAATGAGCAGTTCTTC. It translates to CASSPLDRYNEQFF.

This clone is medium-sized in the sample. V gene TRBV27 combines with J gene TRBJ2-7; 10 nucleotides agree with TRBD1. CDR3 length equals 15 residues. The V segment lost 5 bases and the J segment 5 bases; nucleotides outside the gene matches: 9. Germline CDR1 MNHEY, CDR2 SMNVEV (reference sequence). The CDR3 loop is CASSRQGTGANEQYF. In nucleotides, the CDR3 is TGTGCCAGCAGTAGACAGGGGACAGGGGCCAACGAGCAGTACTTC.

In its sample, this clone ranks as medium-sized. CDR3 residues: CASSLGRGLYEQYF. For the CDR3, the DNA is TGTGCCAGCAGCTTGGGCAGGGGGCTCTACGAGCAGTACTTC. The chain couples TRBV5-4 to TRBJ2-7, with 8 bases aligning to TRBD1. Germline V lookup: CDR1 SGHNT, CDR2 YYREEE (reference sequence). Losses at the gene ends were 0 bases for V and 3 bases for J; bases not matched to a gene: 2. The CDR3 sequence is 14 residues long.